Listed here are 2 T cell receptor beta chains from one sample, sequenced in a study of cytomegalovirus exposure and HLA in healthy donors. PCR used 60 Vbeta primers and 13 Jbeta primers. TCRdb keeps only in-frame clones here, not all; method: immunoSEQ multiplex PCR. This table holds about 130,000 clones, over 75% found once. Sequencing was performed on PBMCs. The receptors were sampled from a woman aged 40 to 50 in good health and CMV-seropositive.

The rearrangement joins TRBV15 to TRBJ1-1, with D maybe TRBD1 (6 bases). Deletions cut 0 bases from V and 7 bases from J, with 18 bases between. There are 16 residues in the CDR3. CDR1 is LNHNV and CDR2 is YYDKDF in the germline V gene (reference sequence). In DNA, the CDR3 is TGTGCCACCAGCAGAGACCGTATTTCAGGGGCCAATGAAGCTTTCTTT. This encodes CATSRDRISGANEAFF.

The chain recombines TRBV5-1 with TRBJ2-7; tentative D call: TRBD1 (6 bases). V gave up 4 bases and J gave up 1 base, with 15 bases separating them. The CDR3 has 15 amino acids. Looked up from germline, CDR1 is SGHRS and CDR2 is YFSETQ. CDR3 DNA sequence: TGCGCCAGCAGCATGGAAGTGGGACAATCCTACGAGCAGTACTTC. Its protein is CASSMEVGQSYEQYF. The whole variable domain, filled in from reference TRBV5-1 and TRBJ2-7, reads KAGVTQTPRYLIKTRGQQVTLSCSPISGHRSVSWYQQTPGQGLQFLFEYFSETQRNKGNFPGRFSGRQFSNSRSEMNVSTLELGDSALYLCASSMEVGQSYEQYFGPGTRLTVT.